What follows describes a single T cell receptor beta chain. The source of the sample is a study of blood T cell repertoires in COVID-19. This CDR3 contains 16 residues. The trim removed 4 bases at V and 9 bases at J, leaving 16 bases unmatched. Germline V gene data show CDR1 as LGHNT and CDR2 as FRNRAP. The protocol was immunoSEQ multiplex PCR, while the TCRdb copy is restricted to in-frame clones and leaves out a portion. The sample includes fewer than 250,000 clones, about four fifths of them seen just once. This TCR was sampled from a woman aged 40-49 years who had been exposed to COVID-19. Sequenced sample: PBMCs or T cells enriched from blood (not recorded which). The rearrangement links TRBV12-5 to TRBJ2-5; 8 bases fit TRBD1. The CDR3 protein is CASGSSTGARMPSQYF. CDR3 nucleotide sequence: TGTGCTAGTGGTTCCTCGACAGGGGCCCGGATGCCGTCCCAGTACTTC.